Below are 30 T cell receptor beta chains sequenced from a single sample in a study of T cells in Graves' hyperthyroidism and ophthalmopathy. The investigators amplified TCR beta CDR3 regions from RNA transcripts. First-round RT-PCR with HTBI primers amplified the TCR CDR3 region. In TCRdb, the multiplex PCR reads were re-called with MiXCR into one record per CDR3 protein. The sample holds 400,000 to 450,000 distinct CDR3 sequences, roughly 14% seen once. The sequencing sample was made of blood. The receptors here all came from a man between 18 and 29 years old with Graves' ophthalmopathy.

This clonotype was counted between two and nine times. The chain joins TRBV20-1 to TRBJ2-2; unclear D gene. Trimming removed 3 bases from V and 7 bases from J, with 6 bases in between. The V gene's germline CDR1 is DFQATT and CDR2 SNEGSKA (reference sequence). The CDR3 spans 11 residues. The CDR3 region has the DNA TGCAGTGCTAGTCTAGTCGGGGAGCTGTTTTTT. As protein: CSASLVGELFF.

Worth noting for this clonotype: A much larger clonotype is one base distant, so this may be a read error. The chain links TRBV6-5 to TRBJ2-4; 9 nucleotides line up with TRBD1. Germline V CDR1 and CDR2: MNHEY, SVGAGI. The CDR3 length is 16 residues. The CDR3 loop reads CASSYRGQGAKNTQYF. CDR3 coding DNA: TGTGCCAGCAGTTACCGGGGACAGGGAGCCAAAAACACTCAGTACTTC.

The J gene is TRBJ2-6, the V gene TRBV19; D not resolved. This CDR3 comprises 16 residues. Germline CDR1 and CDR2: LNHDA and SQIVND (reference sequence). Trimming cost V 7 bases and J 0 bases, with 13 bases left between them. Written as DNA, the CDR3 is TGTGCCAGTAAGTCCGCAGAAAACTCTGGGGCCAACGTCCTGACTTTC. Amino acid sequence: CASKSAENSGANVLTF.

V and J are TRBV25-1 and TRBJ2-7, with 8 bases fitting TRBD1. V shed 9 bases and J 0 bases; nucleotides not matched to a gene: 7. The CDR3 is 14 amino acids. Germline V gene sequence: CDR1 MGHDK, CDR2 SYGVNS. The CDR3 here is CASTTGGSSYEQYF. Here the CDR3 DNA reads TGTGCCAGTACAACAGGGGGGAGCTCCTACGAGCAGTACTTC.

This clonotype has only a few counts. The chain joins TRBV6-2 or TRBV6-3 to TRBJ2-5; 7 bases match TRBD2. The trim removed 10 bases at V and 2 bases at J, leaving 13 bases unmatched. The length of the CDR3 is 15 residues. Germline assignment: CDR1 MNHEY and CDR2 SVGEGT. CDR3 residues: CATKERDSIQETQYF. CDR3 DNA sequence: TGTGCCACCAAAGAGCGGGACTCAATTCAAGAGACCCAGTACTTC.

This clonotype was recorded many times. V is TRBV20-1 and J is TRBJ2-1; tentative D call: TRBD2 (6 bases). With 1 base removed from V and 0 bases from J, the gap between germline ends came to 16 bases. Looked up from germline, CDR1 is DFQATT and CDR2 is SNEGSKA (reference sequence). CDR3 length: 17 residues. The CDR3 nucleotides are TGCAGTGCTAGAGGTCCGCCTAGCGCGCGCTCCTACAATGAGCAGTTCTTC. This gives the protein CSARGPPSARSYNEQFF.

This clonotype was seen a few times. This sequence joins TRBV20-1 and TRBJ1-6; possibly TRBD1 for D (5 bases). Germline loops: CDR1 DFQATT, CDR2 SNEGSKA (reference sequence). The CDR3 covers 14 residues. Trimming cost V 1 base and J 7 bases, with 11 bases left between them. The CDR3 DNA follows: TGCAGTGCTAGAGTCACAGGCGGAAATTCACCCCTCCACTTT. The encoded protein is CSARVTGGNSPLHF.

In its sample, this clonotype was seen a few times. V gene TRBV7-4 combines with J gene TRBJ1-5, with 7 bases matching TRBD1. With V trimmed by 5 bases and J by 7 bases, 11 bases remained unmatched. The germline gives CDR1 SGHVT, CDR2 SQSDAQ. The CDR3 length is 15 residues. In nucleotides, the CDR3 is TGTGCCAGCAGCCACCATAGACAGGGAGAGCAGCCCCAGCATTTT. It yields the protein CASSHHRQGEQPQHF.

There are many counts of this clonotype. The genes are TRBV20-1 and TRBJ2-1; 9 bases match TRBD2. Trimming cost V 3 bases and J 7 bases; bases outside gene matches: 7. Germline V lookup: CDR1 DFQATT, CDR2 SNEGSKA (reference sequence). This CDR3 is 14 amino acids long. The CDR3 is CSARASGDSNEQFF. In DNA form, the CDR3 reads TGCAGTGCTAGGGCTAGCGGGGATTCAAATGAGCAGTTCTTC.

Many counts were recorded for this clonotype. The chain is built from TRBV2 and TRBJ2-1, with D tentatively TRBD1 or TRBD2 (5 bases each). CDR3 length equals 15 residues. Germline V CDR1 and CDR2: SNHLY, FYNNEI. The V end lost 10 bases, the J end lost 1 base, and 17 bases lay between the germline ends. DNA for the CDR3: TGTGCCACCGATGGACTGGGGCTTTCCTACAATGAGCAGTTCTTC. Translation: CATDGLGLSYNEQFF.

This clonotype has more than one count but fewer than ten. V usage is TRBV11-3 and J usage is TRBJ2-2, with D perhaps TRBD1 or TRBD2 (5 bases each). The CDR3 has 16 residues. Germline CDR1 SGHNT, CDR2 YENEEA. Trimming removed 3 bases at V and 1 base at J, with 12 bases between. The CDR3 reads CASSFGHGGNTGELFF. CDR3 in DNA: TGTGCCAGCAGCTTCGGGCATGGGGGGAACACCGGGGAGCTGTTTTTT.

This clonotype came up a few times. The chain combines TRBV6-1 with TRBJ2-1; 8 bases are shared with TRBD1. Germline V lookup: CDR1 MNHNS, CDR2 SASEGT. This CDR3 has 14 residues. The ends lost 2 bases at V and 8 bases at J; junction bases unmatched: 5. In DNA form, the CDR3 reads TGTGCCAGCAGTGAACGGAGACAGGGGCATGAGCAGTTCTTC. Translating it yields CASSERRQGHEQFF.

This chain links TRBV7-8 with TRBJ2-1, with 11 bases matching TRBD1. V shed 5 bases and J 3 bases; nucleotides not matched to a gene: 9. The CDR3 loop spans 17 amino acids. Germline V gives CDR1 SGHVS, CDR2 FQNEAQ. CDR3 DNA: TGTGCCAGCAGCGCGCTAGTGGGGACAGGGGGCTACAATGAGCAGTTCTTC. Protein: CASSALVGTGGYNEQFF.

This clonotype was seen many times. The V gene is TRBV24-1, the J gene TRBJ2-1, with D possibly called TRBD1 or TRBD2 (5 bases each). The CDR3 is made up of 19 amino acids. Germline CDR1 reads KGHDR; CDR2 reads SFDVKD. V was trimmed by 0 bases and J by 0 bases, leaving 17 bases between them. CDR3 protein: CATSDLNPGTGSSYNEQFF. CDR3 in DNA: TGTGCCACCAGTGATTTGAATCCTGGGACGGGGAGCTCCTACAATGAGCAGTTCTTC.

The chain is built from TRBV27 and TRBJ2-1; D assignment may be TRBD1 or TRBD2 (5 bases each). Germline V gene data show CDR1 as MNHEY and CDR2 as SMNVEV (reference sequence). The CDR3 length is 14 residues. Trimming took off 6 bases at V and 4 bases at J, with 13 bases between the two ends. CDR3: CASSHGGVYNEQFF. As DNA, the CDR3 is TGTGCCAGCAGCCATGGGGGAGTTTACAATGAGCAGTTCTTC.

This clonotype was counted at least ten times. The genes are TRBV3-1 and TRBJ1-2; unclear D gene. The CDR3 is made up of 15 amino acids. Looked up from germline, CDR1 is LGHDT and CDR2 is YNNKEL (reference sequence). Trimming removed 1 base from V and 6 bases from J, with 15 bases in between. CDR3 loop: CASSQGVLGFNGYTF. The CDR3 region has the DNA TGTGCCAGCAGCCAAGGGGTCCTAGGCTTCAATGGCTACACCTTC.

This clonotype was observed a few times. This rearrangement joins TRBV5-6 to TRBJ2-3, with 10 bases matching TRBD2. Germline CDR1 is SGHDT and CDR2 is YYEEEE. V shed 0 bases, J shed 1 base, and the junction held 2 bases outside the gene matches. The CDR3 spans 16 residues. The CDR3 here is CASSLDSGRGTDTQYF. The CDR3 DNA reads TGTGCCAGCAGCTTGGACAGCGGGAGGGGCACAGATACGCAGTATTTT. Together with reference TRBV5-6 and TRBJ2-3, the CDR3 gives the full variable domain: DAGVTQSPTHLIKTRGQQVTLRCSPKSGHDTVSWYQQALGQGPQFIFQYYEEEERQRGNFPDRFSGHQFPNYSSELNVNALLLGDSALYLCASSLDSGRGTDTQYFGPGTRLTVL.

This clonotype was detected many times. The chain joins TRBV5-1 to TRBJ2-1, with 8 bases identical to TRBD2. Germline V CDR1 and CDR2: SGHRS, YFSETQ. V dropped 4 bases and J dropped 2; count of bases not matched to a gene: 5. This CDR3 contains 15 residues. CDR3 amino acids: CASSPPGGAYNEQFF. The CDR3, as DNA: TGCGCCAGCAGCCCTCCGGGGGGGGCCTACAATGAGCAGTTCTTC.

This clonotype occurred many times. The chain employs TRBV3-1 and TRBJ1-2; 7 positions agree with TRBD1. V shed 1 base, J shed 7 bases, and the junction held 6 bases outside the gene matches. The CDR3 extends over 14 amino acids. The germline gives CDR1 LGHDT, CDR2 YNNKEL (reference sequence). The CDR3 DNA sequence: TGTGCCAGCAGCCAAGTGGTGACAGGGTCTGGCTACACCTTC. This encodes CASSQVVTGSGYTF.

This clonotype was observed at least ten times. The chain recombines TRBV10-2 with TRBJ2-5, with a possible D match to TRBD1 (5 bases). With 6 bases removed from V and 8 bases from J, the gap between germline ends came to 10 bases. Germline-derived CDR1 and CDR2 are WSHSY and SAAADI. The CDR3 runs to 11 residues. Here the CDR3 DNA reads TGCGCCAGCAGGGCTCAGGGAACCCAGTACTTC. Translating it yields CASRAQGTQYF.

This clonotype showed up many times. The chain recombines TRBV7-9 with TRBJ1-1; 9 bases match TRBD1. Unmatched junction bases numbered 8, after V lost 5 bases and J lost 4 bases. CDR3 size: 15 residues. Per germline, CDR1 SEHNR and CDR2 FQNEAQ (reference sequence). CDR3 nucleotides: TGTGCCAGCAGCCTAGGGACAGGGCAGGGCACTGAAGCTTTCTTT. Protein sequence: CASSLGTGQGTEAFF.

This clonotype was seen a single time. Just one base apart from a much larger clone, this may be a read error. The gene calls are TRBV11-3 and TRBJ2-7; TRBD1 agrees at 7 bases. The assigned J gene may be wrong: the sequence end matches TRBJ2-1 better. Germline V gene data show CDR1 as SGHNT and CDR2 as YENEEA. The CDR3 totals 15 residues. Written as DNA, the CDR3 is TGTGCCAGCAGCTTAGTGACAGGGTCTACCTACGAGCAGTTCTTC. Translated, it gives CASSLVTGSTYEQFF.

The V gene is TRBV4-1, the J gene TRBJ2-7; D possibly matches TRBD1 or TRBD2 (5 bases each). Germline V gene data show CDR1 as MGHRA and CDR2 as YSYEKL. The CDR3 covers 15 residues. The V and J ends lost 4 bases and 2 bases respectively, with 15 bases between them. DNA of the CDR3: TGCGCCAGCAGCCGTGATGGGGGTTTAGCCTACGAGCAGTACTTC. It codes for CASSRDGGLAYEQYF.

The chain uses TRBV3-1 and TRBJ1-6, with 11 bases identical to TRBD1. Germline CDR1 LGHDT, CDR2 YNNKEL (reference sequence). The CDR3 is made up of 16 amino acids. V dropped 6 bases and J dropped 11; count of bases not matched to a gene: 12. The CDR3 loop is CASSLSSRDRGTPLHF. Here the CDR3 DNA reads TGTGCCAGCAGTTTATCCTCACGGGACAGGGGGACACCCCTCCACTTT.

This clonotype was seen repeatedly, ten times or more. The chain combines TRBV12-3 or TRBV12-4 with TRBJ2-7, with 9 bases aligning to TRBD1. The junction had 6 bases not matched to a gene; V was cut back by 6 bases and J by 3 bases. The CDR3 extends over 14 amino acids. The CDR3 spells CASRKQGAGYEQYF. In DNA form, the CDR3 reads TGTGCCAGCAGGAAACAGGGGGCTGGCTACGAGCAGTACTTC.

A few counts support this clonotype. This rearrangement joins TRBV5-1 to TRBJ2-5; TRBD2 aligns across 9 bases. Looked up from germline, CDR1 is SGHRS and CDR2 is YFSETQ. The CDR3 length is 15 residues. Trimming cost V 1 base and J 5 bases; bases outside gene matches: 6. The CDR3 DNA is TGCGCCAGCAGCTTGTTAGCGGGGGAAGGGGAGACCCAGTACTTC. Amino acid sequence: CASSLLAGEGETQYF. The complete variable domain, with remaining parts taken from reference TRBV5-1 and TRBJ2-5, reads KAGVTQTPRYLIKTRGQQVTLSCSPISGHRSVSWYQQTPGQGLQFLFEYFSETQRNKGNFPGRFSGRQFSNSRSEMNVSTLELGDSALYLCASSLLAGEGETQYFGPGTRLLVL.

The chain links TRBV11-2 to TRBJ1-2; possible D gene TRBD1, 6 bases. Germline V CDR1 and CDR2: SGHAT, FQNNGV. Trimming took 3 bases from V and 6 from J, leaving 23 bases between them. This CDR3 region has 17 residues. CDR3: CASSFRSLLTSGDGYTF. CDR3 sequence (DNA): TGTGCCAGCAGCTTTAGATCGCTTCTGACATCAGGGGATGGCTACACCTTC.

V usage is TRBV3-1 and J usage is TRBJ2-7; 13 bases match TRBD2. Trimming cost V 10 bases and J 0 bases; bases outside gene matches: 6. Per germline, CDR1 LGHDT and CDR2 YNNKEL (reference sequence). The CDR3 sequence is 15 residues long. Here the CDR3 DNA reads TGTGCCACCTCCGGGACTAGCGGGGACTCCTACGAGCAGTACTTC. Its translation is CATSGTSGDSYEQYF.

This clonotype came up many times. This chain links TRBV19 with TRBJ2-5, with 8 bases that match TRBD1. The CDR3 length is 16 residues. Germline assignment: CDR1 LNHDA and CDR2 SQIVND (reference sequence). Trimming cost V 3 bases and J 0 bases; bases outside gene matches: 6. Here the CDR3 reads CASSIVNRGYQETQYF. The CDR3 DNA is TGTGCCAGTAGTATCGTGAACAGGGGGTACCAAGAGACCCAGTACTTC.

In its sample, this clonotype was seen many times. This chain connects TRBV12-3 or TRBV12-4 to TRBJ2-1; TRBD2 aligns across 8 bases. The CDR3 runs 15 residues. The V segment lost 6 bases and the J segment 7 bases; nucleotides outside the gene matches: 11. CDR3 region: CASRPSSGKENEQFF. The CDR3 DNA follows: TGTGCCAGCAGGCCTAGTAGCGGGAAAGAAAATGAGCAGTTCTTC.